Following are 28 T cell receptor beta chains from one sample sequenced in a study of blood T cell repertoires in COVID-19. The table came from immunoSEQ multiplex PCR; TCRdb's copy has only in-frame clones and leaves some out. The sample shows more than 200,000 clones, nearly 90% of them seen only once. The specimen was peripheral blood. These receptors came from a man younger than 35 with active or convalescent COVID-19.

This CDR3 is CASSLQSGTGLYGYTF. The CDR3 DNA follows: TGTGCCAGCAGCTTACAATCCGGGACAGGGCTCTATGGCTACACCTTC. The chain is built from TRBV7-2 and TRBJ1-2; 9 bases align to TRBD1. In germline, CDR1 is SGHTA, CDR2 FQGNSA. V lost 2 bases to trimming and J lost 4 bases; unmatched junction nucleotides: 8. This CDR3 has 16 residues.

The rearrangement uses TRBV6-5 and TRBJ2-5; perhaps TRBD1 as D (5 bases). CDR1 is MNHEY and CDR2 is SVGAGI in the germline V gene. The CDR3 runs 14 residues. The ends were cut back, 5 bases at V and 2 bases at J, with 12 bases in the middle. CDR3 in DNA: TGTGCCAGCAGTACAGGAACGGCGCAAGAGACCCAGTACTTC. This encodes CASSTGTAQETQYF.

The chain links TRBV6-5 to TRBJ1-1; D is ambiguous. The CDR3 totals 14 residues. Germline CDR1 is MNHEY and CDR2 is SVGAGI. V shed 7 bases and J shed 5 bases, with 17 bases lying between them. The CDR3 protein is CASKEGFLGTEAFF. The CDR3 region has the DNA TGTGCCAGCAAGGAGGGCTTCCTGGGGACTGAAGCTTTCTTT.

This rearrangement joins TRBV27 to TRBJ1-4, with 10 bases fitting TRBD1. The germline V gene encodes CDR1 MNHEY and CDR2 SMNVEV (reference sequence). V was pared by 7 bases and J by 8 bases, with 7 bases of the junction left unmatched. There are 14 residues in the CDR3. This CDR3 is CASTRQGAGEKLFF. CDR3 sequence (DNA): TGTGCCAGCACCCGACAGGGGGCCGGCGAAAAACTGTTTTTT.

This rearrangement joins TRBV6-5 to TRBJ1-2, with D perhaps TRBD1 (6 bases). CDR3 length: 12 residues. With 5 bases removed from V and 5 bases from J, the gap between germline ends came to 9 bases. Germline V gives CDR1 MNHEY, CDR2 SVGAGI. DNA of the CDR3: TGTGCCAGCAGTCTCAGGGGATATGGCTACACCTTC. Translation: CASSLRGYGYTF.

A note on this clone: Different DNA sequences within this sample yield the same CDR3. The chain carries TRBV7-2 and TRBJ2-5, with D maybe TRBD2 (5 bases). The germline gives CDR1 SGHTA, CDR2 FQGNSA. Trimming cost V 1 base and J 4 bases, with 7 bases left between them. The CDR3 length is 13 residues. The CDR3 spells CASSLVGGETQYF. The CDR3 bases are TGTGCCAGCAGCTTAGTAGGAGGAGAGACCCAGTACTTC. Together with reference TRBV7-2 and TRBJ2-5, the CDR3 gives the full variable domain: GAGVSQSPSNKVTEKGKDVELRCDPISGHTALYWYRQSLGQGLEFLIYFQGNSAPDKSGLPSDRFSAERTGGSVSTLTIQRTQQEDSAVYLCASSLVGGETQYFGPGTRLLVL.

The V call is TRBV27, the J call TRBJ2-7, with 8 bases lining up with TRBD2. V shed 4 bases and J 6 bases; nucleotides not matched to a gene: 8. This CDR3 is 14 amino acids long. CDR1 MNHEY and CDR2 SMNVEV come from the germline V gene (reference sequence). This CDR3 reads CASSSTGLAGEQYF. The DNA for the CDR3 is TGTGCCAGCAGTTCCACCGGACTAGCCGGCGAGCAGTACTTC.

J is TRBJ2-1 and V is TRBV19; 16 bases are a match to TRBD2. The CDR3 loop spans 19 amino acids. Germline CDR1 is LNHDA and CDR2 is SQIVND (reference sequence). The J segment lost 6 bases and the V segment lost 5 bases, leaving 13 bases of the junction unmatched. The CDR3 DNA reads as TGTGCCAGTAGTGTACCGGGACTAGCGGGAGGGTCCCTACGCAATGAGCAGTTCTTC. Residues: CASSVPGLAGGSLRNEQFF.

The V and J genes are TRBV9 and TRBJ2-7, with 7 bases identical to TRBD2. Germline-derived CDR1 and CDR2 are SGDLS and YYNGEE. V was pared by 0 bases and J by 3 bases, with 6 bases of the junction left unmatched. This CDR3 contains 15 residues. The CDR3 loop reads CASSVGEGPVYEQYF. CDR3 in DNA: TGTGCCAGCAGCGTAGGGGAGGGGCCTGTCTACGAGCAGTACTTC.

The gene calls are TRBV5-1 and TRBJ1-2, with D unresolved. Germline V lookup: CDR1 SGHRS, CDR2 YFSETQ. Trimming took 2 bases from V and 1 from J, leaving 9 bases between them. The CDR3 consists of 14 residues. The CDR3 bases are TGCGCCAGCAGCTTTCTTGTATTTAACTATGGCTACACCTTC. It encodes CASSFLVFNYGYTF.

The chain is built from TRBV28 and TRBJ2-3; TRBD2 matches at 8 bases. The J segment lost 12 bases and the V segment lost 6 bases, leaving 8 bases of the junction unmatched. CDR1 and CDR2 (germline): MDHEN, SYDVKM. The CDR3 contains 12 residues. The CDR3 sequence: CASSTGTSYQYF. Written as DNA, the CDR3 is TGTGCCAGCAGCACAGGGACTAGTTATCAGTATTTT.

The chain combines TRBV7-6 with TRBJ2-7, with 10 bases identical to TRBD1. The CDR3 spans 18 residues. Germline V gene sequence: CDR1 SGHVS, CDR2 FNYEAQ. The V segment lost 5 bases and the J segment 10 bases; nucleotides outside the gene matches: 23. The CDR3 reads CASSRSFRAGGQGSLQYF. The CDR3 nucleotides are TGTGCCAGCAGCCGATCTTTTCGAGCCGGGGGACAGGGGTCCTTACAGTACTTC.

The chain couples TRBV9 to TRBJ2-1; 12 bases are a match to TRBD1. V lost 3 bases, J lost 9 bases, and 22 bases stayed unmatched. Germline values: CDR1 SGDLS, CDR2 YYNGEE. CDR3 length equals 20 residues. The CDR3 loop is CASSEIASGTGTGGWGEQFF. The CDR3 nucleotides read TGTGCCAGCAGCGAAATTGCGAGTGGGACCGGGACAGGGGGCTGGGGTGAGCAGTTCTTC.

This clone has a handful of counts. This sequence joins TRBV7-3 and TRBJ2-1; D not resolved. The CDR3 covers 15 residues. Trimming shortened V by 1 base and J by 6 bases, and 13 bases separated the two germline ends. Germline V CDR1 and CDR2: SGHTA, FQGTGA. The DNA of the CDR3 is TGTGCCAGCAGCTTAAACCCCCTTCTAAGCAATGAGCAGTTCTTC. As protein: CASSLNPLLSNEQFF.

This clone was found once. This chain links TRBV11-2 with TRBJ1-1, with 7 nucleotides matching TRBD1. Germline lookup yields CDR1 SGHAT and CDR2 FQNNGV. The CDR3 has 15 amino acids. Trimming removed 8 bases from V and 0 bases from J; junction bases left unmatched: 9. CDR3 DNA: TGTGCCAGCGGACCAATACAGGGGCTGAACACTGAAGCTTTCTTT. Translation gives CASGPIQGLNTEAFF.

V usage is TRBV15 and J usage is TRBJ2-7, with 7 bases fitting TRBD2. The V gene end was trimmed by 5 bases and the J gene end by 3 bases; junction bases not matched to a gene: 10. The germline CDR1 and CDR2 sequences are LNHNV and YYDKDF (reference sequence). The CDR3 covers 15 residues. The CDR3 coding sequence is TGTGCCACCAGCCTTACTAGCGCCAACCTCTACGAGCAGTACTTC. Encoded protein: CATSLTSANLYEQYF.

V gene TRBV28 combines with J gene TRBJ2-7, with 10 nucleotides matching TRBD2. Germline V CDR1 and CDR2: MDHEN, SYDVKM. Trimming took 5 bases from V and 2 from J; bases not matched to a gene: 6. CDR3 size: 15 residues. The DNA for the CDR3 is TGTGCCAGCAGTCCAGCGGGAGGGCCCGCCTACGAGCAGTACTTC. Residues: CASSPAGGPAYEQYF.

This chain joins TRBV7-9 and TRBJ1-6; 8 nucleotides agree with TRBD1. Germline CDR1 SEHNR, CDR2 FQNEAQ (reference sequence). The V segment lost 6 bases and the J segment 13 bases; nucleotides outside the gene matches: 11. This CDR3 spans 14 amino acids. In nucleotides, the CDR3 is TGTGCCAGCAGGGCGACAGGGGCTGCGAGTCCCCTCCACTTT. Amino acid sequence: CASRATGAASPLHF.

The chain has TRBV30 and TRBJ1-1, with D uncertain. The V end lost 3 bases, the J end lost 3 bases, and 5 bases lay between the germline ends. The CDR3 has 11 amino acids. Per the germline V gene, CDR1 is GTSNPN and CDR2 is SVGIG (reference sequence). The CDR3 spells CAWSGDTEAFF. The DNA for the CDR3 is TGTGCCTGGAGCGGGGACACTGAAGCTTTCTTT.

The CDR3 sequence is CASSAFQGLEQYF. CDR3 nucleotides: TGTGCCAGCAGTGCCTTCCAGGGACTCGAGCAGTACTTC. This chain joins TRBV6-2 or TRBV6-3 and TRBJ2-7, with a weak D call TRBD2 (6 bases). Germline-derived CDR1 and CDR2 are MNHEY and SVGEGT. The V end was cut by 5 bases, the J end by 6 bases, with 14 bases between. CDR3 size: 13 residues.

The chain joins TRBV6-4 to TRBJ2-1; 13 bases map to TRBD2. V dropped 2 bases and J dropped 5; count of bases not matched to a gene: 9. Looked up from germline, CDR1 is MRHNA and CDR2 is SNTAGT. This CDR3 comprises 18 residues. DNA for the CDR3: TGTGCCAGCAGTGACACATCAATTGGACTAGCGGGAGACAATGAGCAGTTCTTC. Amino acids: CASSDTSIGLAGDNEQFF.

The gene calls are TRBV19 and TRBJ1-1, with D tentatively TRBD1 (5 bases). With 3 bases removed from V and 4 bases from J, the gap between germline ends came to 12 bases. Germline V gives CDR1 LNHDA, CDR2 SQIVND (reference sequence). The CDR3 is 14 residues long. CDR3 sequence: CASSIGGGGTEAFF. The CDR3 DNA is TGTGCCAGTAGTATCGGGGGTGGGGGCACTGAAGCTTTCTTT.

The rearrangement uses TRBV5-1 and TRBJ1-1; no clear D. Germline V gene data show CDR1 as SGHRS and CDR2 as YFSETQ. The CDR3 loop spans 16 amino acids. Trimming stripped 1 base from V and 0 bases from J, with 13 bases between. The CDR3 loop is CASSLTAQTMNTEAFF. The CDR3 coding sequence is TGCGCCAGCAGCTTGACAGCCCAGACTATGAACACTGAAGCTTTCTTT.

J is TRBJ1-2 and V is TRBV4-3; no clear D gene. The germline V gene encodes CDR1 LGHNA and CDR2 YSLEER. CDR3 length: 14 residues. Trimming cost V 5 bases and J 7 bases, with 17 bases left between them. CDR3 nucleotides: TGCGCCAGCAGCGACCACGCCGAGGGAGGTGGCTACACCTTC. The encoded protein is CASSDHAEGGGYTF.

The rearrangement uses TRBV11-1 and TRBJ2-2; TRBD2 matches at 8 bases. The CDR3 sequence is 14 residues long. V was clipped by 5 bases and J by 6 bases; unmatched bases: 5. Germline V gene sequence: CDR1 SGHAT, CDR2 FQDESV (reference sequence). Here the CDR3 reads CASSPAGGPGELFF. The CDR3 nucleotides read TGTGCCAGCAGCCCCGCGGGGGGCCCCGGGGAGCTGTTTTTT.

The V and J genes are TRBV19 and TRBJ2-2; 7 nucleotides agree with TRBD1. The length of the CDR3 is 15 residues. Germline V gene lookup returns CDR1 LNHDA and CDR2 SQIVND (reference sequence). V gave up 3 bases and J gave up 1 base; unmatched junction bases: 2. CDR3 nucleotide sequence: TGTGCCAGTAGTATCCGGACAGGGAACACCGGGGAGCTGTTTTTT. This gives the protein CASSIRTGNTGELFF.

The chain employs TRBV9 and TRBJ2-1; TRBD2 is a possible D gene (6 bases). CDR1 is SGDLS and CDR2 is YYNGEE in the germline V gene. The V gene lost 4 bases and the J gene lost 7 bases, with 33 bases spanning the gap. This CDR3 is 20 amino acids long. The chain's CDR3 is CASSFSVGGGTPGSGNEQFF. The CDR3 coding sequence is TGTGCCAGCAGCTTCTCGGTGGGCGGCGGGACGCCGGGTAGTGGAAATGAGCAGTTCTTC.

The genes are TRBV30 and TRBJ1-2, with D perhaps matching TRBD1 (5 bases). The germline V gene encodes CDR1 GTSNPN and CDR2 SVGIG (reference sequence). Trimming left V 2 bases short and J 1 base short, with 26 bases between. The CDR3 is 19 amino acids. The CDR3 is CAWSIGRGTYSLFNYGYTF. The CDR3 region has the DNA TGTGCCTGGAGTATAGGAAGGGGAACTTACTCCTTATTTAACTATGGCTACACCTTC.